The count of the clone carrying this TCR beta chain is one. This specimen comes from a study of blood T cell repertoires in COVID-19. Losses at the gene ends were 3 bases for V and 4 bases for J; bases not matched to a gene: 3. The CDR3 has 14 amino acids. The V gene's germline CDR1 is SGHTA and CDR2 FQGTGA. The data were produced by immunoSEQ multiplex PCR, yet TCRdb's version contains in-frame clones alone and is incomplete. The table shows about 150,000 clones, with over 65% occurring only once. The V call is TRBV7-3, the J call TRBJ2-1; 7 bases line up with TRBD1. The TCR sequence derives from an elderly man with acute or convalescent COVID-19. The sequenced sample consisted of peripheral blood. This CDR3 is CASSFGDRYNEQFF. The CDR3 nucleotides read TGTGCCAGCAGCTTCGGGGACAGATACAATGAGCAGTTCTTC.